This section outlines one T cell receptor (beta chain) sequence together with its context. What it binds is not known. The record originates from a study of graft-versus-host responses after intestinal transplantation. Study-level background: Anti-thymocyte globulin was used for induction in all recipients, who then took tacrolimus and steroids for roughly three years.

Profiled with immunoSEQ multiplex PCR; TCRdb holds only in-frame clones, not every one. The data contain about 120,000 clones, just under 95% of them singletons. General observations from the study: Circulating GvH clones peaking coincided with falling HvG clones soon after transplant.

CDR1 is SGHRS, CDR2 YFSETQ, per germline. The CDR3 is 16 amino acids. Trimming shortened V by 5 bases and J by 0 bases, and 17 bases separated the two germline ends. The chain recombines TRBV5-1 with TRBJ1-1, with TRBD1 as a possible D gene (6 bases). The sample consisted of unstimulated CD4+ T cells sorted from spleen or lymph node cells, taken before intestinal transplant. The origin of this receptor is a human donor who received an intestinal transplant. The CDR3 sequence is CASRRQASLMNTEAFF. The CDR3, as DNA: TGCGCCAGCAGACGACAGGCATCCCTCATGAACACTGAAGCTTTCTTT. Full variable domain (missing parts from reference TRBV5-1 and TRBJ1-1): KAGVTQTPRYLIKTRGQQVTLSCSPISGHRSVSWYQQTPGQGLQFLFEYFSETQRNKGNFPGRFSGRQFSNSRSEMNVSTLELGDSALYLCASRRQASLMNTEAFFGQGTRLTVV.